The clone carrying this T cell receptor beta chain has just one count. The sample belongs to a study of blood T cell repertoires in COVID-19. About the study: Samples taken during acute and convalescent COVID-19 were collected in the United States, Italy and Spain. From T cells, B-cell-depleted T cells, or PBMCs came the material, which was cDNA or gDNA.

Authors' analysis steps: Estimation of nucleated cell counts was performed using reference gene primer amplification. Libraries were prepared by immunoSEQ multiplex PCR; TCRdb keeps only in-frame clonotypes and omits some of them. The DNA gave D and trimming, while V, J and clone size come from that table. The sample lists around 160,000 clones; around 81% were seen once. The CDR3 length is 12 residues. Germline CDR1 is SGDLS and CDR2 is YYNGEE. V lost 1 base and J lost 6, with 8 bases in between. The sequenced material came from peripheral blood. This chain connects TRBV9 to TRBJ2-7, with D perhaps matching TRBD2 (5 bases). This receptor was identified in a middle-aged woman with active or convalescent COVID-19. CDR3 bases: TGTGCCAGCAGCGTAACGGGGTCCGAGCAGTACTTC. It specifies CASSVTGSEQYF.